The source of this TCR beta chain is a study of T cell repertoires in cytomegalovirus infection. Across the whole study: A matching HLA type, together with CMV infection, was signaled by public TCR beta signatures. Study-wide results and limits: Based on cumulative public TCR beta family frequency, carriers of CMV plus the relevant HLA were identified. In two of eight donors, the top clonotype was HLA-C-restricted CMV-specific.

MiXCR was run by TCRdb on the reads, yielding one entry per CDR3 protein. The table includes 50,000 to 65,000 distinct CDR3 sequences, around 18% detected once. V gave up 7 bases and J gave up 3 bases, with 10 bases separating them. This CDR3 has 13 amino acids. Germline V gene data show CDR1 as MNHEY and CDR2 as SVGEGT. Of note for this clonotype: Its antigen is currently unknown.

The rearrangement links TRBV6-2 or TRBV6-3 to TRBJ1-5, with D perhaps matching TRBD1 (5 bases). Specimen: CD8+ T cells from cultured PBMCs, collected from culture after CMV antigen stimulation. The sequence came from a human donor in good health (CMV status not recorded). Some clones in this sample may be carry-over from other donors' samples. CDR3 sequence: CASTGHSNQPQHF. CDR3 sequence (DNA): TGTGCCAGCACTGGACATTCCAATCAGCCCCAGCATTTT.